This T cell receptor beta chain derives from a study of blood T cell repertoires in COVID-19. Study background: Some COVID-19 samples were acute and others convalescent; all came from the United States, Italy and Spain. Sources were T cells, B-cell-depleted T cells, or PBMCs; the material itself was cDNA or gDNA.

V lost 5 bases and J lost 5, with 9 bases in between. Germline CDR1 is SEHNR and CDR2 is FQNEAQ (reference sequence). The CDR3 loop spans 12 amino acids. In the original processing: Amplification with reference gene primers provided the estimates of nucleated cell counts. The repertoire was sequenced with immunoSEQ multiplex PCR; TCRdb's copy has only in-frame clones and lacks some. The DNA was the basis for D and trimming; V, J and clone size are from that table. The sample contains about 68,000 clones, approximately 89% of which appear only once. This chain uses TRBV7-9 with TRBJ1-2; D is unresolved. The sample taken for sequencing was peripheral blood. The sequence was obtained from a human donor in a cohort sampled during active COVID-19. The CDR3 sequence is CASSPFSYGYTF. For the CDR3, the DNA is TGTGCCAGCAGCCCATTCAGTTATGGCTACACCTTC.